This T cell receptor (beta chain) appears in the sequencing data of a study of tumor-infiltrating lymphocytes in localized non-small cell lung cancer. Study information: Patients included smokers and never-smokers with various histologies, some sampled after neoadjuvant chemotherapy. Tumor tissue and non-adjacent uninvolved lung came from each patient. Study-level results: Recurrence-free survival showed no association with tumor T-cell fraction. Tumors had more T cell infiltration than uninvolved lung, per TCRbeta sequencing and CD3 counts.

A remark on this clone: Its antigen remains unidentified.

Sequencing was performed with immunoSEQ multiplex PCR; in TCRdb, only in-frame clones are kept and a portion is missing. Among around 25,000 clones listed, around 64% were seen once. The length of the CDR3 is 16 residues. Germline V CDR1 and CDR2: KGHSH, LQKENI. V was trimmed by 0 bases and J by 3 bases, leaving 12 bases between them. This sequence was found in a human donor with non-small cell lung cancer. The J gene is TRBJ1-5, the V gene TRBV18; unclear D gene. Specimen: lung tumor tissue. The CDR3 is CASSPPNGQLNQPQHF. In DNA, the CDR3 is TGTGCCAGCTCACCACCAAATGGGCAGCTCAATCAGCCCCAGCATTTT. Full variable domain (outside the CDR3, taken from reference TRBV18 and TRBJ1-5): NAGVMQNPRHLVRRRGQEARLRCSPMKGHSHVYWYRQLPEEGLKFMVYLQKENIIDESGMPKERFSAEFPKEGPSILRIQQVVRGDSAAYFCASSPPNGQLNQPQHFGDGTRLSIL.